This T cell receptor beta chain was retrieved from a study of somatic mutations in cytotoxic T cells in rheumatoid arthritis (dated by TCRdb to about 2017). Background for the entire study: Some T-cell populations stained with V beta antibodies were sorted by flow on a FACSAria II or Sony SH800 to nearly 100% purity, with sorted V beta1+ cells additionally subjected to TCRB sequencing. The study asked whether expanded CD8+ T-cell clones in newly diagnosed, untreated rheumatoid arthritis carry somatic mutations, and used TCRB deep sequencing to characterize clonality. A total of around 65 rheumatoid arthritis patients and about 21 healthy controls underwent TCRB deep sequencing. Patient and control groups had essentially identical median ages.

Results and caveats for the whole study, not just this receptor: It was unknown which antigens the expanded CD8+ clones targeted, and their absence from virus-specific databases did not exclude viral specificity. An increase of CD8+ clonality with age was seen in patients (Spearman r ~ 0.49) but not in healthy controls. In about an eighth of the roughly 60 patients, more than 20% of CD8+ cells belonged to the largest CD8+ clone, while several identical CD8+ TCRB sequences were shared between blood and synovial fluid. The slight TRBV07 underrepresentation in patients was not adjusted for multiple comparisons. There was no significant difference in CD8+ T-cell clonality between rheumatoid arthritis patients and age-matched healthy controls.

With respect to this clone: The clone's antigen remains unknown. The sample holds no much larger clone one base away, and base qualities are not on file.

Based on the germline V gene, the CDR1 and CDR2 sequences are MDHEN and SYDVKM. At the junction V is shortened by 3 bases and J by 1 base; bases outside the gene matches: 6. Taken from cysteine to phenylalanine, the CDR3 has 16 residues. Of all the DNA, just the CDR3 is kept, 48 bases in frame from base 1. Sequencing of TCRB CDR3 was done on genomic DNA with the immunoSEQ assay. The original methods were these. Only productive TCRB rearrangements were included in the analyses. A clone was defined by a unique TCRB CDR3 sequence, and clonality was computed as a productive clonality index based on Shannon entropy. The template counts of each clone relative to the total templates per sample were used to calculate repertoire overlap between two samples. Flow cytometry-measured V-gene usage correlated with V-gene usage from TCRB sequencing, with a Spearman r of approximately 0.55. As stored in TCRdb, this immuneACCESS dataset retains in-frame rearrangements with V and J assigned. A fraction of the clones does not appear; measured against another copy, unresolved V genes explain less than half of the discrepancy, and the remainder lacks a known reason. That table furnishes V, J and clone size, whereas the DNA furnished D and trimming. The sample data list about 25,000 clones, and roughly 74% of these were observed just once. The ten biggest clones cover 9.5% to 10% of the sample.

Healthy controls were 15 to 20 blood donors whose buffy coats were used, with a median age of roughly 53 years (range about 20-70) and 50% to 60% female. CD4+ and CD8+ cells were isolated by positive magnetic bead selection on an AutoMACS, and purity was checked by flow cytometry. Ficoll-Paque PLUS density gradient separation was used to isolate peripheral blood mononuclear cells. Nucleospin Tissue or Tissue XS kits were used to extract DNA from CD4-enriched, CD8-enriched or PBMC samples, and a Qubit 2.0 fluorometer was used for quantification. The sequence was collected from a woman under 30 in good health. Recombination linked TRBV28 to TRBJ1-1; 9 central bases correspond to TRBD1. The specimen was CD8+ T cells sorted from blood. The CDR3 has the sequence CASSLTGGGRNTEAFF. The bases read TGTGCCAGCAGTTTGACAGGGGGTGGACGGAACACTGAAGCTTTCTTT.